This is a list of T cell receptor beta chains from one sample in a study of T cells in Graves' hyperthyroidism and ophthalmopathy. MiXCR was run by TCRdb on the multiplex PCR reads, yielding one entry per CDR3 protein. The sample contains around 600,000 distinct CDR3 sequences, more than 14% of which appear only once. The sample comprised blood. These receptors originate from a woman aged 45 to 65 with Graves' ophthalmopathy. Each CDR3 is given with its conserved first and last residue. The D gene is left open where the match is weak. Clone size, where shown, is once, few, many, or a class for clones that have expanded.

len: 19; j_gene: TRBJ2-1; abundance: many; d_gene: TRBD2; v_gene: TRBV12-5; CDR3aa: CASGSPIAGTSGLYNEQFF; CDR3nt: TGTGCTAGTGGTTCCCCCATAGCTGGGACTAGCGGGTTGTACAATGAGCAGTTCTTC
len: 17; j_gene: TRBJ1-3; abundance: .; d_gene: .; v_gene: TRBV4-1; CDR3aa: CASSLLQGRSSGNTIYF; CDR3nt: TGCGCCAGCAGCCTTTTACAGGGACGAAGCTCTGGAAACACCATATATTTT
len: 14; j_gene: TRBJ2-1; abundance: few; d_gene: TRBD2; v_gene: TRBV5-1; CDR3aa: CASSLTSAQNEQFF; CDR3nt: TGCGCCAGCAGCTTGACTAGCGCCCAAAATGAGCAGTTCTTC
len: 15; j_gene: TRBJ2-7; abundance: .; d_gene: TRBD2; v_gene: TRBV9; CDR3aa: CASSVGGTSSCEQYF; CDR3nt: TGTGCCAGCAGCGTAGGCGGGACTAGCTCCTGCGAGCAGTACTTC
len: 13; j_gene: TRBJ1-3; abundance: few; d_gene: .; v_gene: TRBV29-1; CDR3aa: CSVDIDSGNTMYF; CDR3nt: TGCAGCGTTGACATTGACTCTGGAAACACCATGTATTTT
len: 15; j_gene: TRBJ2-5; abundance: few; d_gene: TRBD1; v_gene: TRBV14; CDR3aa: CASSQGDRRRETQYF; CDR3nt: TGTGCCAGCAGCCAAGGGGACAGAAGAAGGGAGACCCAGTACTTC
len: 15; j_gene: TRBJ2-4; abundance: .; d_gene: .; v_gene: TRBV12-3/TRBV12-4; CDR3aa: CASSEEGGAKNIQYF; CDR3nt: TGTGCCAGCAGCGAAGAAGGAGGGGCCAAAAACATTCAGTACTTC
len: 15; j_gene: TRBJ2-7; abundance: few; d_gene: .; v_gene: TRBV5-4; CDR3aa: CASSFQRAAAYEQCF; CDR3nt: TGTGCCAGCAGCTTCCAGCGGGCAGCGGCCTACGAGCAGTGCTTC
len: 14; j_gene: TRBJ1-4; abundance: many; d_gene: .; v_gene: TRBV5-1; CDR3aa: CASSLYVPGEKLFF; CDR3nt: TGCGCCAGCAGCTTGTACGTCCCGGGGGAAAAACTGTTTTTT
len: 22; j_gene: TRBJ2-1; abundance: .; d_gene: TRBD1; v_gene: TRBV27; CDR3aa: CASSLSRQGSDRYNLVFHEQFF; CDR3nt: TGTGCCAGCAGTTTATCTCGACAGGGATCGGACCGATACAACCTTGTTTTTCATGAGCAGTTCTTC
len: 15; j_gene: TRBJ2-2; abundance: few; d_gene: TRBD2; v_gene: TRBV20-1; CDR3aa: CSAREAGVITGELFF; CDR3nt: TGCAGTGCTAGAGAAGCGGGAGTTATCACCGGGGAGCTGTTTTTT
len: 16; j_gene: TRBJ1-5; abundance: many; d_gene: .; v_gene: TRBV9; CDR3aa: CASSAGGGMNNQPQHF; CDR3nt: TGTGCCAGCAGCGCGGGGGGGGGGATGAACAATCAGCCCCAGCATTTT
len: 15; j_gene: TRBJ2-3; abundance: many; d_gene: TRBD2; v_gene: TRBV20-1; CDR3aa: CSARDLAGRADTQYF; CDR3nt: TGCAGTGCTAGAGATCTAGCGGGAAGGGCAGATACGCAGTATTTT
len: 15; j_gene: TRBJ2-2; abundance: many; d_gene: TRBD1; v_gene: TRBV15; CDR3aa: CATSRQGANTGELFF; CDR3nt: TGTGCCACCAGCAGACAGGGGGCTAACACCGGGGAGCTGTTTTTT
len: 16; j_gene: TRBJ2-3; abundance: many; d_gene: TRBD2; v_gene: TRBV28; CDR3aa: CASSDPAGGVTDTQYF; CDR3nt: TGTGCCAGCAGTGATCCAGCGGGAGGAGTCACAGATACGCAGTATTTT
len: 13; j_gene: TRBJ2-5; abundance: many; d_gene: .; v_gene: TRBV6-1; CDR3aa: CASSEIVGETQYF; CDR3nt: TGTGCCAGCAGTGAAATCGTCGGGGAGACCCAGTACTTC
len: 16; j_gene: TRBJ1-2; abundance: few; d_gene: TRBD1; v_gene: TRBV30; CDR3aa: CAWSLKIGTGGRGYTF; CDR3nt: TGTGCCTGGAGCCTCAAAATCGGGACAGGGGGCCGAGGCTACACCTTC
len: 17; j_gene: TRBJ2-7; abundance: many; d_gene: TRBD2; v_gene: TRBV15; CDR3aa: CATSRSPTSVLSYEQYF; CDR3nt: TGTGCCACCAGCAGATCCCCGACTAGCGTACTTTCCTACGAGCAGTACTTC
len: 16; j_gene: TRBJ2-1; abundance: many; d_gene: .; v_gene: TRBV29-1; CDR3aa: CSVEKPTSFSYNEQFF; CDR3nt: TGCAGCGTTGAAAAACCGACTAGTTTTTCCTACAATGAGCAGTTCTTC
len: 18; j_gene: TRBJ2-1; abundance: many; d_gene: TRBD2; v_gene: TRBV12-3/TRBV12-4; CDR3aa: CASSQMGLAGDIIDEQFF; CDR3nt: TGTGCCAGCAGCCAGATGGGACTAGCGGGAGATATCATCGATGAGCAGTTCTTC
len: 17; j_gene: TRBJ1-3; abundance: many; d_gene: .; v_gene: TRBV2; CDR3aa: CASGKGQGFLSGNTIYF; CDR3nt: TGTGCCAGCGGAAAAGGGCAGGGGTTTCTCTCTGGAAACACCATATATTTT
len: 15; j_gene: TRBJ2-5; abundance: many; d_gene: .; v_gene: TRBV6-1; CDR3aa: CASSESAGVQETQYF; CDR3nt: TGTGCCAGCAGTGAATCGGCAGGAGTCCAAGAGACCCAGTACTTC
len: 15; j_gene: TRBJ1-1; abundance: many; d_gene: TRBD1; v_gene: TRBV29-1; CDR3aa: CSGCGTGGFCTEAFF; CDR3nt: TGCAGCGGGTGCGGGACAGGGGGCTTTTGCACTGAAGCTTTCTTT
len: 16; j_gene: TRBJ1-6; abundance: .; d_gene: .; v_gene: TRBV27; CDR3aa: CASSPLRGSYNSPLHF; CDR3nt: TGTGCCAGCAGTCCCCTGAGGGGCTCCTATAATTCACCCCTCCACTTT
len: 16; j_gene: TRBJ2-5; abundance: few; d_gene: TRBD1; v_gene: TRBV28; CDR3aa: CASSSPGTAVRETQYF; CDR3nt: TGTGCCAGCAGTTCCCCGGGGACAGCGGTACGGGAGACCCAGTACTTC
len: 16; j_gene: TRBJ1-5; abundance: .; d_gene: .; v_gene: TRBV28; CDR3aa: CASRPPGGDSNQPQHF; CDR3nt: TGTGCCAGCAGACCCCCGGGGGGAGATAGCAATCAGCCCCAGCATTTT
len: 15; j_gene: TRBJ2-7; abundance: .; d_gene: TRBD1; v_gene: TRBV28; CDR3aa: CASSIFPRQGYEQYF; CDR3nt: TGTGCCAGCAGTATCTTTCCGAGACAGGGGTACGAGCAGTACTTC
len: 15; j_gene: TRBJ1-2; abundance: few; d_gene: .; v_gene: TRBV20-1; CDR3aa: CSARVRGRGDYGYTF; CDR3nt: TGCAGTGCTAGAGTCCGGGGGAGGGGAGACTATGGCTACACCTTC
len: 14; j_gene: TRBJ2-5; abundance: once; d_gene: TRBD2; v_gene: TRBV7-9; CDR3aa: CASSLGAGVGTQYF; CDR3nt: TGTGCCAGCAGTTTAGGTGCGGGAGTGGGGACCCAGTACTTC
len: 12; j_gene: TRBJ1-5; abundance: .; d_gene: .; v_gene: TRBV20-1; CDR3aa: CSASGFNQPQHF; CDR3nt: TGCAGTGCTAGTGGGTTCAATCAGCCCCAGCATTTT
len: 15; j_gene: TRBJ1-5; abundance: .; d_gene: TRBD1; v_gene: TRBV19; CDR3aa: CASSMGQGRTQPQHF; CDR3nt: TGTGCCAGTAGTATGGGACAGGGCAGGACTCAGCCCCAGCATTTT
len: 14; j_gene: TRBJ2-5; abundance: many; d_gene: TRBD1; v_gene: TRBV5-5; CDR3aa: CASSSRTGLETQYF; CDR3nt: TGTGCCAGCAGCTCAAGGACAGGGTTAGAGACCCAGTACTTC
len: 16; j_gene: TRBJ2-5; abundance: many; d_gene: TRBD2; v_gene: TRBV9; CDR3aa: CASSVGGSGRVETQYF; CDR3nt: TGTGCCAGCAGCGTAGGGGGTAGCGGGAGAGTGGAGACCCAGTACTTC
len: 17; j_gene: TRBJ2-1; abundance: many; d_gene: TRBD2; v_gene: TRBV29-1; CDR3aa: CSVAGTSGASSYNEQFF; CDR3nt: TGCAGCGTTGCTGGGACTAGCGGGGCTAGCTCCTACAATGAGCAGTTCTTC
len: 15; j_gene: TRBJ2-1; abundance: many; d_gene: .; v_gene: TRBV13; CDR3aa: CASIPSGGSYNEQFF; CDR3nt: TGTGCCAGCATTCCCTCGGGCGGCTCCTACAATGAGCAGTTCTTC
len: 12; j_gene: TRBJ2-7; abundance: many; d_gene: .; v_gene: TRBV30; CDR3aa: CAWSVGSYEQYF; CDR3nt: TGTGCCTGGAGTGTAGGGTCTTACGAGCAGTACTTC
len: 17; j_gene: TRBJ2-2; abundance: many; d_gene: TRBD2; v_gene: TRBV7-8; CDR3aa: CASSTYSRLAGTGELFF; CDR3nt: TGTGCCAGCAGCACCTATTCCCGATTAGCGGGGACCGGGGAGCTGTTTTTT
len: 14; j_gene: TRBJ2-5; abundance: few; d_gene: .; v_gene: TRBV5-1; CDR3aa: CASSPRPREETQYF; CDR3nt: TGCGCCAGCAGTCCCCGGCCTCGAGAAGAGACCCAGTACTTC
len: 18; j_gene: TRBJ2-2; abundance: .; d_gene: TRBD2; v_gene: TRBV24-1; CDR3aa: CATSDRSSGTGNTGELFF; CDR3nt: TGTGCCACCAGTGATAGGTCTAGCGGGACGGGGAACACCGGGGAGCTGTTTTTT
len: 14; j_gene: TRBJ1-5; abundance: many; d_gene: TRBD1; v_gene: TRBV2; CDR3aa: CASSYRTGDQPQHF; CDR3nt: TGTGCCAGCAGTTATAGGACAGGTGATCAGCCCCAGCATTTT
len: 15; j_gene: TRBJ1-5; abundance: .; d_gene: .; v_gene: TRBV7-2; CDR3aa: CASSLEGRQGEPQHF; CDR3nt: TGTGCCAGCAGCTTAGAGGGCAGGCAGGGAGAGCCCCAGCATTTT
len: 14; j_gene: TRBJ2-7; abundance: many; d_gene: TRBD2; v_gene: TRBV7-9; CDR3aa: CASSWLADPYEQYF; CDR3nt: TGTGCCAGCAGCTGGCTAGCGGATCCCTACGAGCAGTACTTC
len: 15; j_gene: TRBJ1-4; abundance: many; d_gene: TRBD1; v_gene: TRBV7-2; CDR3aa: CASSLALGQARKLFF; CDR3nt: TGTGCCAGCAGCTTAGCCCTTGGACAGGCGAGGAAACTGTTTTTT
len: 15; j_gene: TRBJ2-1; abundance: .; d_gene: .; v_gene: TRBV19; CDR3aa: CASSTPGGTYNEQFF; CDR3nt: TGTGCCAGTAGTACCCCTGGGGGTACCTACAATGAGCAGTTCTTC
len: 12; j_gene: TRBJ1-2; abundance: many; d_gene: .; v_gene: TRBV20-1; CDR3aa: CSASQTNYGYTF; CDR3nt: TGCAGTGCTAGCCAGACTAACTATGGCTACACCTTC
len: 15; j_gene: TRBJ2-7; abundance: many; d_gene: .; v_gene: TRBV28; CDR3aa: CASSTARTESYEQYF; CDR3nt: TGTGCCAGCAGTACGGCCAGGACTGAGAGCTACGAGCAGTACTTC
len: 15; j_gene: TRBJ1-4; abundance: few; d_gene: .; v_gene: TRBV27; CDR3aa: CASSLSATISEKLFF; CDR3nt: TGTGCCAGCAGTTTATCCGCGACAATAAGTGAAAAACTGTTTTTT
len: 18; j_gene: TRBJ2-2; abundance: many; d_gene: TRBD2; v_gene: TRBV18; CDR3aa: CASSTKGTSGTNTGELFF; CDR3nt: TGTGCCAGCTCAACCAAGGGGACTAGCGGGACGAACACCGGGGAGCTGTTTTTT
len: 12; j_gene: TRBJ1-3; abundance: many; d_gene: .; v_gene: TRBV4-2; CDR3aa: CASSPYGDTIYF; CDR3nt: TGTGCCAGCAGCCCGTATGGGGACACCATATATTTT
len: 17; j_gene: TRBJ1-6; abundance: .; d_gene: TRBD1; v_gene: TRBV9; CDR3aa: CASSTGTGALGNSPLHF; CDR3nt: TGTGCCAGCAGCACGGGGACAGGGGCCCTTGGTAATTCACCCCTCCACTTT
len: 16; j_gene: TRBJ2-1; abundance: few; d_gene: TRBD2; v_gene: TRBV11-3; CDR3aa: CASSFHSSGIRNEQFF; CDR3nt: TGTGCCAGCAGCTTTCACTCTAGCGGGATTAGGAATGAGCAGTTCTTC
len: 13; j_gene: TRBJ1-5; abundance: many; d_gene: .; v_gene: TRBV19; CDR3aa: CASIPGRNQPQHF; CDR3nt: TGTGCCAGTATCCCAGGACGGAATCAGCCCCAGCATTTT
len: 15; j_gene: TRBJ1-2; abundance: .; d_gene: TRBD1; v_gene: TRBV20-1; CDR3aa: CSARAEAGGWNGYTF; CDR3nt: TGCAGTGCTAGAGCGGAGGCAGGGGGATGGAATGGCTACACCTTC
len: 15; j_gene: TRBJ1-1; abundance: .; d_gene: .; v_gene: TRBV10-3; CDR3aa: CATSQEFGTNTEAFF; CDR3nt: TGTGCCACCTCACAGGAATTTGGGACAAACACTGAAGCTTTCTTT
len: 13; j_gene: TRBJ1-2; abundance: few; d_gene: .; v_gene: TRBV20-1; CDR3aa: CSAWSGGLYGYTF; CDR3nt: TGCAGTGCTTGGTCCGGGGGGCTGTATGGCTACACCTTC
len: 14; j_gene: TRBJ1-3; abundance: .; d_gene: TRBD1; v_gene: TRBV2; CDR3aa: CASSGLGQGNTIYF; CDR3nt: TGTGCCAGCAGTGGACTCGGACAGGGGAACACCATATATTTT